These 9 T cell receptor beta chains share one sample of origin, sequenced in a study of early stage breast cancer tumors. Sequenced by immunoSEQ multiplex PCR; TCRdb stores in-frame clones only, minus some. The table includes 10,000 or so clones, 71% detected once. Input material: normal breast tissue next to the tumor. The receptors were gathered from a person in their sixties with breast cancer.

The chain has TRBV10-3 and TRBJ2-2; 10 bases are a match to TRBD2. Germline-derived CDR1 and CDR2 are ENHRY and SYGVKD. The CDR3 extends over 16 amino acids. V lost 2 bases and J lost 5; bases outside the gene matches: 5. CDR3 sequence (DNA): TGTGCCATCAGTGAGACAGCGGGAGGGCAGACCGGGGAGCTGTTTTTT. It encodes CAISETAGGQTGELFF.

This chain connects TRBV9 to TRBJ2-3, with D unclear. The germline V and J ends were trimmed by 4 bases and 2 bases, with 14 bases remaining between them. Germline V gene sequence: CDR1 SGDLS, CDR2 YYNGEE. This CDR3 spans 15 amino acids. In nucleotides, the CDR3 is TGTGCCAGCAGCCCCCTATGGAGCCTCACAGATACGCAGTATTTT. Translated, it gives CASSPLWSLTDTQYF.

This clone appeared a single time. The chain carries TRBV19 and TRBJ1-2, with D unclear. Trimming removed 2 bases from V and 4 bases from J, with 11 bases in between. The CDR3 has 14 residues. Per germline, CDR1 LNHDA and CDR2 SQIVND (reference sequence). CDR3 residues: CASSISSGGYGYTF. DNA of the CDR3: TGTGCCAGTAGTATATCGAGTGGAGGCTATGGCTACACCTTC.

This clone was detected a few times. For the CDR3, the DNA is TGTGCCAGCAGCTTAGGGACATCTAATGAAAAACTGTTTTTT. Protein sequence: CASSLGTSNEKLFF. The rearrangement uses TRBV7-2 and TRBJ1-4, with TRBD1 as a possible D gene (5 bases). Germline V CDR1 and CDR2: SGHTA, FQGNSA. This CDR3 region has 14 residues. Trimming removed 1 base from V and 3 bases from J, with 6 bases in between.

CDR3 DNA sequence: TGTGCCAGCAGCTTTGGGGGGGGTAGCTCCTACGAGCAGTACTTC. Its translation: CASSFGGGSSYEQYF. V is TRBV7-2 and J is TRBJ2-7, with TRBD2 identical over 7 bases. The V gene end was trimmed by 3 bases and the J gene end by 0 bases; junction bases not matched to a gene: 5. Germline-derived CDR1 and CDR2 are SGHTA and FQGNSA. The CDR3 runs 15 residues.

The chain is built from TRBV7-2 and TRBJ2-1, with TRBD2 matching over 12 bases. CDR1 and CDR2 from the germline V gene are SGHTA and FQGNSA. J gave up 2 bases and V 2 bases, and 1 base lay outside the gene matches. CDR3 size: 16 residues. DNA of the CDR3: TGTGCCAGCAGCTTACGACTAGCGGGAGCCTACAATGAGCAGTTCTTC. Its translation: CASSLRLAGAYNEQFF.

This clone is categorized as large. The chain joins TRBV7-9 to TRBJ2-7, with D possibly matching TRBD2 (6 bases). The V end was cut by 1 base, the J end by 2 bases, with 15 bases between. There are 16 residues in the CDR3. Germline V CDR1 and CDR2: SEHNR, FQNEAQ (reference sequence). CDR3 coding DNA: TGTGCCAGCAGCTTAGAGTACGGGAGTCGACCCTACGAGCAGTACTTC. Translated: CASSLEYGSRPYEQYF.

This chain links TRBV11-3 with TRBJ2-1, with a weak D call TRBD2 (6 bases). The CDR3 extends over 12 amino acids. Germline V gene data show CDR1 as SGHNT and CDR2 as YENEEA. The V and J ends lost 5 bases and 14 bases respectively, with 16 bases between them. The CDR3 DNA sequence: TGTGCCAGCAGCCCGGGCGGGGCCTCGGAGTTCTTC. Translation gives CASSPGGASEFF.

This clone has just one count. The chain recombines TRBV7-2 with TRBJ2-1; tentatively, D is TRBD2 (5 bases). The CDR3 covers 16 residues. V was cut by 3 bases and J by 2 bases, with 14 bases left in between. From germline, CDR1 is SGHTA and CDR2 FQGNSA. The CDR3 region is CASSFLPPGTYNEQFF. DNA of the CDR3: TGTGCCAGCAGCTTTCTCCCCCCGGGGACCTACAATGAGCAGTTCTTC.